These 16 T cell receptor beta chains share one sample of origin, sequenced in a study of blood T cells in healthy people across ages (dated by TCRdb to between 2014 and 2016). Libraries came from 5' RACE. Sequencing instrument: Illumina HiSeq 2500. A second PCR of roughly 6 to 11 cycles was performed with a sample-barcoded 5' primer and a J-beta primer mix. The public sequencing data were trimmed at Q25 with fastp and processed into clonotypes with MiXCR by TCRdb, which kept only in-frame beta chains. Identical CDR3 proteins give one entry, which carries the most common genes and DNA. In this sample the table shows 750,000 to 1,000,000 distinct CDR3 sequences, 25% to 35% of which occur a single time. The ten largest clones take up 10% of the sample. These data also featured in a second study, about T cells of mothers and their children.

The source material was blood. The source is a middle-aged woman in good health.

The chain has TRBV28 and TRBJ1-2, with D uncertain. The CDR3 consists of 13 residues. Trimming removed 5 bases at V and 8 bases at J, with 15 bases between. Germline CDR1 MDHEN, CDR2 SYDVKM. The CDR3 sequence: CASSLPSVVGYTF. The CDR3 DNA sequence: TGTGCCAGCAGTCTACCATCAGTGGTAGGCTACACCTTC.

The chain combines TRBV10-3 with TRBJ2-1; D is perhaps TRBD2 (6 bases). Germline loops: CDR1 ENHRY, CDR2 SYGVKD. Between the trimmed V and J ends, which lost 4 bases and 5 bases, there was a span of 15 bases. The CDR3 is made up of 15 amino acids. The CDR3 here is CAISASGRRHNEQFF. The CDR3 coding sequence is TGTGCCATCAGTGCGAGCGGGCGGCGCCACAATGAGCAGTTCTTC.

On this clonotype itself: Since a much larger clone is just one base distant, this may be a read error. The rearrangement joins TRBV7-3 to TRBJ2-1; 8 nucleotides agree with TRBD2. The DNA matches TRBJ2-7 better at its end, which makes the J call doubtful. Germline V gene sequence: CDR1 SGHTA, CDR2 FQGTGA. CDR3 length: 15 amino acids. CDR3 region: CASSIGRGDYNEQYF. For the CDR3, the DNA is TGTGCCAGCAGCATAGGGCGGGGGGATTACAATGAGCAGTACTTC.

This clonotype was detected ten times or more. The chain joins TRBV7-2 to TRBJ2-1; D perhaps matches TRBD2 (6 bases). Germline V gene lookup returns CDR1 SGHTA and CDR2 FQGNSA. Between the trimmed V and J ends, which lost 1 base and 11 bases, there was a span of 15 bases. This CDR3 spans 14 amino acids. The DNA of the CDR3 is TGTGCCAGCAGCTTAGAGGCGGGGCGAAACAAGCAGTTCTTC. Translated, it gives CASSLEAGRNKQFF. The whole variable domain, remainder taken from reference TRBV7-2 and TRBJ2-1, is GAGVSQSPSNKVTEKGKDVELRCDPISGHTALYWYRQSLGQGLEFLIYFQGNSAPDKSGLPSDRFSAERTGGSVSTLTIQRTQQEDSAVYLCASSLEAGRNKQFFGPGTRLTVL.

In the case of this clonotype: The junction shows a germline mismatch at one end, possibly a read error. J is TRBJ1-2 and V is TRBV4-1, with D perhaps TRBD1 (5 bases). The CDR3 sequence is 15 residues long. Looked up from germline, CDR1 is MGHRA and CDR2 is YSYEKL. The CDR3 reads CASGQDRGLGYGYTF. In DNA form, the CDR3 reads TGCGCCAGCGGCCAAGATCGGGGCCTCGGGTATGGCTACACCTTC.

This clonotype was counted between two and nine times. V usage is TRBV2 and J usage is TRBJ2-1, with D possibly called TRBD1 or TRBD2 (6 bases each). Trimming left V 8 bases short and J 8 bases short, with 22 bases between. The CDR3 runs to 15 residues. Per germline, CDR1 SNHLY and CDR2 FYNNEI. CDR3: CASHRERAPGDEQFF. DNA of the CDR3: TGTGCCAGCCACCGTGAGCGGGCTCCAGGGGATGAGCAGTTCTTC.

The chain is built from TRBV10-3 and TRBJ2-3, with 7 positions matching TRBD1. The germline CDR1 and CDR2 sequences are ENHRY and SYGVKD. The CDR3 spans 15 residues. V lost 3 bases and J lost 3; bases outside the gene matches: 6. CDR3 loop: CAISEGTDPTDTQYF. The CDR3 region has the DNA TGTGCCATCAGTGAAGGGACAGACCCAACAGATACGCAGTATTTT.

The chain couples TRBV5-1 to TRBJ2-5; D is perhaps TRBD1 or TRBD2 (5 bases each). V was cut by 1 base and J by 11 bases, with 21 bases left in between. The CDR3 spans 15 residues. Germline CDR1 reads SGHRS; CDR2 reads YFSETQ. The CDR3 reads CASSLPGTTYNEQYF. The CDR3 DNA follows: TGCGCCAGCAGCTTGCCAGGGACGACCTACAATGAGCAGTACTTC.

The chain joins TRBV7-3 to TRBJ1-1; D unclear. The CDR3 sequence is 15 residues long. Trimming pared 2 bases from V and 3 bases from J, leaving 13 bases between. CDR1 SGHTA and CDR2 FQGTGA come from the germline V gene. The CDR3 DNA reads as TGTGCCAGCAGCTTAGAGGGCAGGATCGACACTGAAGCTTTCTTT. It yields the protein CASSLEGRIDTEAFF.

In its sample, this clonotype was seen a few times. This chain joins TRBV28 and TRBJ1-6; D is uncertain. This CDR3 has 15 residues. The germline V gene has CDR1 MDHEN and CDR2 SYDVKM. Trimming removed 8 bases at V and 5 bases at J, with 16 bases between. The CDR3 bases are TGTGCCAGCGGGAGGTGGGATATCGATAATTCACCCCTCCACTTT. Its translation: CASGRWDIDNSPLHF.

This clonotype showed up just a few times. V gene TRBV24-1 combines with J gene TRBJ2-4, with a tentative D call TRBD2 (7 bases). Germline V gene sequence: CDR1 KGHDR, CDR2 SFDVKD. Trimming took off 4 bases at V and 13 bases at J, with 22 bases between the two ends. The CDR3 extends over 15 amino acids. As DNA, the CDR3 is TGTGCCACCAGTGACGCGCGGGGGCCCTACAATGAGCAGTACTTC. Translated, it gives CATSDARGPYNEQYF.

This clonotype was seen only once. The germline gene is not matched at one end of the junction; a read error may be the cause. The V and J genes are TRBV4-1 and TRBJ2-4, with D perhaps matching TRBD1 (6 bases). The CDR3 has 15 residues. Germline-derived CDR1 and CDR2 are MGHRA and YSYEKL. CDR3 in amino acids: CASSQDAGAQNVQYF. CDR3 DNA: TGCGCCAGCAGCCAAGATGCAGGGGCCCAAAACGTTCAGTACTTC.

The CDR3 nucleotides are TGTGCCAGCAGCTTAGATGGGGGTACTGGCTACACCTTC. Its translation is CASSLDGGTGYTF. This chain connects TRBV7-9 to TRBJ1-2; possibly TRBD1 for D (5 bases). This CDR3 region has 13 residues. V lost 1 base to trimming and J lost 7 bases, with 10 bases between them. CDR1 and CDR2 (germline): SEHNR, FQNEAQ (reference sequence).

This clonotype was seen repeatedly, ten times or more. The rearrangement joins TRBV11-3 to TRBJ2-1; 12 bases fit TRBD2. After removal of 5 bases from V and 8 bases from J, the junction contained 4 bases not matched to a gene. This CDR3 has 14 residues. Germline-derived CDR1 and CDR2 are SGHNT and YENEEA. CDR3 region: CASSASGGADEQFF. In DNA, the CDR3 is TGTGCCAGCAGCGCTAGCGGGGGGGCGGATGAGCAGTTCTTC.

The rearrangement links TRBV4-3 to TRBJ2-1; D is perhaps TRBD2 (6 bases). V lost 0 bases and J lost 6, with 15 bases in between. Per germline, CDR1 LGHNA and CDR2 YSLEER. The CDR3 has 16 amino acids. The CDR3 DNA sequence: TGCGCCAGCAGCCAAGAGGAGGGCAGCGCCTGCAATGAGCAGTTCTTC. This sequence encodes CASSQEEGSACNEQFF.

The gene calls are TRBV20-1 and TRBJ2-1; perhaps TRBD2 as D (6 bases). The V end was cut by 3 bases, the J end by 7 bases, with 25 bases between. The CDR3 covers 17 residues. Germline V gene sequence: CDR1 DFQATT, CDR2 SNEGSKA (reference sequence). The CDR3 DNA reads TGCAGTGCTAGTTCTGATTCTTCTAGCGTGGCGTGGAATGAGCAGTTCTTC. As protein: CSASSDSSSVAWNEQFF.